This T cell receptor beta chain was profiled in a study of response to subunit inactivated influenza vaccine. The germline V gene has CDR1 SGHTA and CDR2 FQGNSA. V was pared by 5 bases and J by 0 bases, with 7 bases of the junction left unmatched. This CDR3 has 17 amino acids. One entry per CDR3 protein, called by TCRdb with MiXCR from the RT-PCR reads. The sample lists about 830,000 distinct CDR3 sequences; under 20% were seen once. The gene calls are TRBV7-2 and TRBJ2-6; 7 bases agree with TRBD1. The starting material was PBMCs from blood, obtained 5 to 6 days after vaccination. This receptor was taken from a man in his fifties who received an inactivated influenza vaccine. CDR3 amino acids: CASSRTGLYSGANVLTF. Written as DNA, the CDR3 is TGTGCCAGCAGCCGGACAGGTCTTTACTCTGGGGCCAACGTCCTGACTTTC.